These 17 T cell receptor beta chains were all obtained from the same sample, sequenced in a study of blood T cell repertoires in COVID-19. The assay was immunoSEQ multiplex PCR, and TCRdb's table has in-frame clones only and misses some. Of approximately 170,000 clones listed, around 82% are singletons. Sequencing was done on a sample of peripheral blood. These receptors were taken from a woman at least 80 years old with active or convalescent COVID-19.

This clone showed up just once. The CDR3 sequence is CASSLISVFLAGNTIYF. In DNA form, the CDR3 reads TGTGCCAGCAGTTTAATATCGGTTTTCTTGGCTGGAAACACCATATATTTT. The chain uses TRBV27 and TRBJ1-3; D remains unclear. This CDR3 is built from 17 residues. CDR1 and CDR2 (germline): MNHEY, SMNVEV (reference sequence). Trimming took 2 bases from V and 2 from J, leaving 16 bases between them.

The chain uses TRBV6-5 and TRBJ1-5, with TRBD1 matching over 9 bases. CDR1 and CDR2 (germline): MNHEY, SVGAGI. The length of the CDR3 is 14 residues. V lost 11 bases to trimming and J lost 2 bases; unmatched junction nucleotides: 7. Here the CDR3 DNA reads TGTGCCGCCCAAGGGGACAGGGGCAATCAGCCCCAGCATTTT. Its protein is CAAQGDRGNQPQHF.

The chain carries TRBV7-3 and TRBJ2-3; D possibly corresponds to TRBD2 (5 bases). Germline V gene sequence: CDR1 SGHTA, CDR2 FQGTGA. V dropped 2 bases and J dropped 4 bases, with 7 bases sitting between them. The CDR3 runs to 13 residues. The CDR3 reads CASSLGRADTQYF. DNA for the CDR3: TGTGCCAGCAGCTTAGGGAGAGCAGATACGCAGTATTTT.

This clone was observed a single time. The chain is built from TRBV2 and TRBJ1-2, with TRBD1 matching 9 bases. There are 15 residues in the CDR3. Germline CDR1 reads SNHLY; CDR2 reads FYNNEI. The V and J ends lost 5 bases and 6 bases, in that order; junction bases with no gene match: 10. The CDR3 nucleotides are TGTGCCAGCAGTTTACAGGGGGCGACCTGGAATGGCTACACCTTC. Translating it yields CASSLQGATWNGYTF.

There are a few counts of this clone. The chain combines TRBV6-2 or TRBV6-3 with TRBJ2-7; D uncertain. V gave up 5 bases and J gave up 4 bases, with 6 bases separating them. Per the germline V gene, CDR1 is MNHEY and CDR2 is SVGEGT. The length of the CDR3 is 11 residues. The DNA for the CDR3 is TGTGCCAGCAGTCGACAATACGAGCAGTACTTC. Protein sequence: CASSRQYEQYF.

V gene TRBV6-2 or TRBV6-3 combines with J gene TRBJ1-1, with D unresolved. V was clipped by 2 bases and J by 3 bases, with 10 bases between them. Germline V gives CDR1 MNHEY, CDR2 SVGEGT. This CDR3 has 14 amino acids. The CDR3 sequence: CASSYVGLDTEAFF. The CDR3 nucleotides are TGTGCCAGCAGTTACGTCGGTCTCGACACTGAAGCTTTCTTT.

This clone was found once. This chain joins TRBV29-1 and TRBJ2-1; a weak D match, TRBD2 (6 bases). Germline-derived CDR1 and CDR2 are SQVTM and ANQGSEA. The CDR3 extends over 12 amino acids. The V end was cut by 3 bases, the J end by 6 bases, with 9 bases between. The CDR3 protein is CSVDGSGNEQFF. As DNA, the CDR3 is TGCAGCGTTGACGGGAGCGGCAATGAGCAGTTCTTC.

The gene calls are TRBV30 and TRBJ1-5; perhaps TRBD1 as D (6 bases). There are 13 residues in the CDR3. Germline V CDR1 and CDR2: GTSNPN, SVGIG (reference sequence). The ends were cut back, 5 bases at V and 9 bases at J, with 17 bases in the middle. CDR3 loop: CAWSHKGGAPQHF. The CDR3, as DNA: TGTGCCTGGTCCCATAAAGGGGGAGCGCCCCAGCATTTT.

This clone has just one count. CDR3 DNA: TGTGCCAGCAGCTCCTCGGGGTGGGACTACGAGCAGTACTTC. As protein: CASSSSGWDYEQYF. This chain connects TRBV2 to TRBJ2-7; the D gene is possibly TRBD2 (5 bases). The V gene lost 6 bases and the J gene lost 3 bases, with 15 bases spanning the gap. Germline lookup yields CDR1 SNHLY and CDR2 FYNNEI. The CDR3 runs to 14 residues.

The table lists this clone with a count of one. This sequence joins TRBV9 and TRBJ1-4; D unclear. Trimming pared 2 bases from V and 6 bases from J, leaving 14 bases between. Germline lookup yields CDR1 SGDLS and CDR2 YYNGEE. This CDR3 contains 15 residues. CDR3 amino acids: CASSVAAGWDEKLFF. The CDR3 DNA sequence: TGTGCCAGCAGCGTGGCTGCGGGGTGGGATGAAAAACTGTTTTTT.

This clone was observed many times. The J gene is TRBJ2-7, the V gene TRBV19; the match to TRBD1 covers 10 bases. Germline V gene sequence: CDR1 LNHDA, CDR2 SQIVND (reference sequence). V lost 4 bases, J lost 5 bases, and 8 bases stayed unmatched. CDR3 length: 15 residues. DNA of the CDR3: TGTGCCAGTAGTACAATGGCGGGACAGGGGAACGAGCAGTACTTC. It encodes CASSTMAGQGNEQYF.

The chain uses TRBV5-1 and TRBJ1-4; possibly TRBD1 for D (5 bases). The CDR3 extends over 14 amino acids. Germline CDR1 SGHRS, CDR2 YFSETQ. V dropped 2 bases and J dropped 5 bases, with 10 bases sitting between them. CDR3 in amino acids: CASSLGAQNEKLFF. The CDR3 DNA follows: TGCGCCAGCAGCTTAGGGGCACAGAATGAAAAACTGTTTTTT. The whole variable domain, remainder taken from reference TRBV5-1 and TRBJ1-4, is KAGVTQTPRYLIKTRGQQVTLSCSPISGHRSVSWYQQTPGQGLQFLFEYFSETQRNKGNFPGRFSGRQFSNSRSEMNVSTLELGDSALYLCASSLGAQNEKLFFGSGTQLSVL.

The chain has TRBV20-1 and TRBJ1-5; D remains unclear. The V and J ends lost 3 bases and 3 bases respectively, with 6 bases between them. The CDR3 runs to 12 residues. Per the germline V gene, CDR1 is DFQATT and CDR2 is SNEGSKA (reference sequence). The CDR3 DNA follows: TGCAGTGCTAGTCCAAACAATCAGCCCCAGCATTTT. It is translated as CSASPNNQPQHF.

The chain has TRBV7-9 and TRBJ2-6; D gene ambiguous. Germline assignment: CDR1 SEHNR and CDR2 FQNEAQ (reference sequence). CDR3 length equals 14 residues. Trimming shortened V by 3 bases and J by 0 bases, and 3 bases separated the two germline ends. CDR3 sequence (DNA): TGTGCCAGCAGCTTCGGCTCTGGGGCCAACGTCCTGACTTTC. Translated, it gives CASSFGSGANVLTF.

V usage is TRBV19 and J usage is TRBJ2-3; D may be TRBD2 (5 bases). There are 15 residues in the CDR3. The V and J ends lost 5 bases and 7 bases respectively, with 19 bases between them. Germline V gene data show CDR1 as LNHDA and CDR2 as SQIVND (reference sequence). CDR3: CASSSTGPPGNTQYF. The CDR3 DNA reads as TGTGCCAGTAGTTCCACCGGGCCCCCGGGAAATACGCAGTATTTT.

The gene calls are TRBV28 and TRBJ1-4; TRBD1 matches at 9 bases. The CDR3 loop spans 16 amino acids. Germline CDR1 MDHEN, CDR2 SYDVKM. V was clipped by 4 bases and J by 7 bases; unmatched bases: 10. The CDR3: CASSSGQGSRGEKLFF. The CDR3 nucleotides read TGTGCCAGCAGTTCGGGACAGGGATCACGTGGTGAAAAACTGTTTTTT.

This clone occurred once. The rearrangement links TRBV19 to TRBJ2-3, with 9 nucleotides matching TRBD1. From germline, CDR1 is LNHDA and CDR2 SQIVND (reference sequence). Trimming took 5 bases from V and 5 from J; bases not matched to a gene: 8. CDR3 size: 15 residues. CDR3 amino acids: CASSVRDRERDTQYF. CDR3 DNA sequence: TGTGCCAGTAGTGTCCGGGACAGGGAGCGAGATACGCAGTATTTT.